These 18 T cell receptor beta chains came from one sample sequenced in a study of blood T cell repertoires in COVID-19 (dated by TCRdb to 2020 to 2021). The library came from the immunoSEQ multiplex PCR assay. TCRdb's version of the immuneACCESS table is confined to in-frame rearrangements and falls short of the full clone set. An unresolved V gene accounts for under half of the shortfall where checked; the remainder is of unknown origin. This sample lists about 150,000 clones; roughly 80% were detected once. Jointly, the top ten make up roughly 0.56% of the sample. Sequencing was performed on peripheral blood. The receptors come from a man in his 60s with acute or convalescent COVID-19.

This clone was picked up one time. This CDR3 reads CASSPYLDNEQFF. The CDR3, as DNA: TGTGCCAGCAGCCCCTACTTAGACAATGAGCAGTTCTTC. The V gene is TRBV11-3, the J gene TRBJ2-1; D remains ambiguous. Germline V gene lookup returns CDR1 SGHNT and CDR2 YENEEA. The CDR3 is made up of 13 amino acids. Trimming took 5 bases from V and 5 from J, leaving 10 bases between them.

The chain uses TRBV28 and TRBJ2-7; the D gene is possibly TRBD1 (6 bases). The V end was cut by 3 bases, the J end by 6 bases, with 15 bases between. This CDR3 region has 14 residues. The germline CDR1 and CDR2 sequences are MDHEN and SYDVKM. CDR3 sequence reads: CASSLAGAIPEQYF. DNA for the CDR3: TGTGCCAGCAGTTTGGCAGGGGCGATTCCCGAGCAGTACTTC.

V is TRBV28 and J is TRBJ1-6; D unresolved. CDR3 length: 13 residues. Trimming took off 4 bases at V and 10 bases at J, with 11 bases between the two ends. The germline V gene encodes CDR1 MDHEN and CDR2 SYDVKM. The CDR3 DNA is TGTGCCAGCAGTTCCGATGGGCAGTCACCCCTCCACTTT. As protein: CASSSDGQSPLHF.

This rearrangement joins TRBV5-8 to TRBJ2-3; 8 bases align to TRBD2. Germline trimming cut 4 bases from V and 0 bases from J; bases unmatched to any gene: 7. Germline-derived CDR1 and CDR2 are SGHTS and YDEGEE. The CDR3 extends over 16 amino acids. The CDR3 spells CASSRGAGASTDTQYF. The DNA for the CDR3 is TGTGCCAGCAGCCGGGGAGCGGGGGCGAGCACAGATACGCAGTATTTT.

The rearrangement uses TRBV27 and TRBJ1-1; TRBD1 might be the D (6 bases). Germline CDR1 and CDR2: MNHEY and SMNVEV (reference sequence). The CDR3 covers 13 residues. Trimming stripped 6 bases from V and 10 bases from J, with 18 bases between. CDR3: CASSPYPQGLAFF. CDR3 nucleotides: TGTGCCAGCAGCCCCTACCCACAGGGTTTAGCTTTCTTT.

V and J are TRBV3-1 (or the pseudogene TRBV3-2) and TRBJ1-3, with D maybe TRBD1 (5 bases). The CDR3 has 14 amino acids. V was trimmed by 3 bases and J by 2 bases, leaving 8 bases between them. Per germline, CDR1 LGHDT and CDR2 YNNKEL (reference sequence). The CDR3 nucleotides are TGTGCCAGCAGCCAGTTGACAGCTGGAAACACCATATATTTT. Protein product: CASSQLTAGNTIYF.

This rearrangement joins TRBV6-2 or TRBV6-3 to TRBJ1-1; no clear D gene. The V gene's germline CDR1 is MNHEY and CDR2 SVGEGT. V lost 6 bases and J 9 bases, leaving 14 bases between the germline ends. The CDR3 sequence is 12 residues long. CDR3 DNA sequence: TGTGCCAGCAGCCCTAGAGGGAGTAAAGCTTTCTTT. It translates to CASSPRGSKAFF.

This clone was seen a few times. The chain links TRBV28 to TRBJ1-1; 9 nucleotides match TRBD1. V shed 2 bases, J shed 8 bases, and the junction held 3 bases outside the gene matches. This CDR3 contains 13 residues. CDR1 and CDR2 from the germline V gene are MDHEN and SYDVKM. The CDR3 region has the DNA TGTGCCAGCAGTTTAGGGGGACAGGGAGAAGCTTTCTTT. Encoded protein: CASSLGGQGEAFF.

The chain recombines TRBV5-8 with TRBJ2-5, with 7 positions matching TRBD2. V gave up 2 bases and J gave up 6 bases; unmatched junction bases: 13. Germline V gene data show CDR1 as SGHTS and CDR2 as YDEGEE. The CDR3 extends over 16 amino acids. The CDR3 DNA reads as TGTGCCAGCAGCTTTGGCAGGGAGGGCAGGGTGAAGACCCAGTACTTC. This codes for CASSFGREGRVKTQYF.

The chain employs TRBV5-4 and TRBJ2-1, with TRBD2 matching over 9 bases. In germline, CDR1 is SGHNT, CDR2 YYREEE (reference sequence). This CDR3 is built from 15 residues. V shed 2 bases, J shed 5 bases, and the junction held 5 bases outside the gene matches. The CDR3 loop is CASSLGGGGHNEQFF. The CDR3 coding sequence is TGTGCCAGCAGCTTAGGCGGGGGGGGACACAATGAGCAGTTCTTC.

The chain has TRBV6-2 or TRBV6-3 and TRBJ2-1; D is ambiguous. Germline-derived CDR1 and CDR2 are MNHEY and SVGEGT. The CDR3 covers 17 residues. V lost 0 bases to trimming and J lost 0 bases, with 12 bases between them. CDR3 region: CASSYSSLASSYNEQFF. The DNA for the CDR3 is TGTGCCAGCAGTTACTCTAGCCTGGCGAGCTCCTACAATGAGCAGTTCTTC.

The chain links TRBV5-6 to TRBJ1-1; D remains ambiguous. This CDR3 has 15 residues. Germline assignment: CDR1 SGHDT and CDR2 YYEEEE. Deletions cut 1 base from V and 3 bases from J, with 13 bases between. CDR3 sequence: CASSLRRVLDTEAFF. CDR3 coding DNA: TGTGCCAGCAGCTTGAGGCGGGTCTTGGACACTGAAGCTTTCTTT.

The V gene is TRBV5-5, the J gene TRBJ2-7; TRBD1 matches 9 bases. This CDR3 region has 16 residues. Per germline, CDR1 SGHKS and CDR2 YYEKEE (reference sequence). V was clipped by 4 bases and J by 0 bases; unmatched bases: 8. CDR3 DNA: TGTGCCAGCAGCCAGGACCCGGGACAGGGCTCCTACGAGCAGTACTTC. Its protein is CASSQDPGQGSYEQYF.

The chain is built from TRBV6-2 or TRBV6-3 and TRBJ2-1; TRBD1 matches at 9 bases. Germline lookup yields CDR1 MNHEY and CDR2 SVGEGT. This CDR3 region has 14 residues. The V and J ends lost 1 base and 7 bases, in that order; junction bases with no gene match: 2. The CDR3 loop is CASSYLGTGNEQFF. CDR3 coding DNA: TGTGCCAGCAGTTACTTGGGGACAGGGAATGAGCAGTTCTTC.

The chain couples TRBV30 to TRBJ2-3, with 13 nucleotides matching TRBD2. J lost 8 bases, V lost 1 base, and 6 bases had no gene match. Germline values: CDR1 GTSNPN, CDR2 SVGIG (reference sequence). The CDR3 is 15 residues long. This CDR3 is CAWSGGLAGSGTQYF. The CDR3 nucleotides are TGTGCCTGGAGTGGGGGACTAGCGGGGAGCGGTACGCAGTATTTT.

The gene calls are TRBV3-1 (or the pseudogene TRBV3-2) and TRBJ2-5; 9 nucleotides line up with TRBD2. The V and J ends lost 4 bases and 7 bases, in that order; junction bases with no gene match: 10. Germline V gives CDR1 LGHDT, CDR2 YNNKEL (reference sequence). The CDR3 loop spans 15 amino acids. CDR3 nucleotide sequence: TGTGCCAGCAGCCCGGCGGGAGGGCTGTGGGGGACCCAGTACTTC. Translating it yields CASSPAGGLWGTQYF.

The chain links TRBV15 to TRBJ1-6; 8 bases line up with TRBD1. The CDR3 consists of 15 residues. With V trimmed by 2 bases and J by 7 bases, 4 bases remained unmatched. Looked up from germline, CDR1 is LNHNV and CDR2 is YYDKDF (reference sequence). The CDR3 sequence: CATSRQRQGNSPLHF. For the CDR3, the DNA is TGTGCCACCAGCAGACAGCGACAGGGGAATTCACCCCTCCACTTT. The variable domain in full, completed from reference TRBV15 and TRBJ1-6, reads DAMVIQNPRYQVTQFGKPVTLSCSQTLNHNVMYWYQQKSSQAPKLLFHYYDKDFNNEADTPDNFQSRRPNTSFCFLDIRSPGLGDTAMYLCATSRQRQGNSPLHFGNGTRLTVT.

The genes are TRBV6-2 or TRBV6-3 and TRBJ1-2, with 12 bases aligning to TRBD1. The trim removed 4 bases at V and 7 bases at J, leaving 10 bases unmatched. Germline CDR1 MNHEY, CDR2 SVGEGT. CDR3 length: 16 amino acids. The CDR3 reads CASSSGTGGPLAGYTF. The CDR3, as DNA: TGTGCCAGCAGTTCCGGGACAGGGGGCCCCCTGGCTGGCTACACCTTC.